Described below is a single T cell receptor beta chain sequence and its context. The data were obtained in a study of identical twins. The CDR3 totals 14 residues. V dropped 2 bases and J dropped 4 bases, with 8 bases sitting between them. Per the germline V gene, CDR1 is MNHEY and CDR2 is SVGAGI. A template switching step contributed a universal primer site, while unique molecular identifiers were present in the cDNA. Each CDR3 protein is one row after TCRdb ran MiXCR on the 5' RACE reads. The table has about 660,000 distinct CDR3 sequences, approximately 9% seen once. Donors uniformly comprised healthy Caucasians. These data were likewise used in another study, on yellow fever vaccine responses in identical twins.

The chain carries TRBV6-5 and TRBJ1-4; D is perhaps TRBD1 (6 bases). This TCR derives from a woman between 18 and 29 years old in good health. The sequenced sample was PBMCs. CDR3 coding DNA: TGTGCCAGCAGTTACAACAGGGTTAATGAAAAACTGTTTTTT. It encodes CASSYNRVNEKLFF.